The 22 T cell receptor beta chains listed next were all sequenced from one sample in a study of spatial heterogeneity in lung cancer. TCRdb independently ran MiXCR on the 5' RACE reads; one entry per CDR3 protein. Among under 50,000 distinct CDR3 sequences listed, around 5% were seen once. The sample's time point: sample taken at primary tumor resection. The specimen was PBMCs, collected at surgery. The source of these receptors is a female donor with early-stage non-small cell lung cancer.

This sequence joins TRBV9 and TRBJ2-7; 7 positions agree with TRBD2. Looked up from germline, CDR1 is SGDLS and CDR2 is YYNGEE. There are 16 residues in the CDR3. Trimming removed 0 bases from V and 0 bases from J; junction bases left unmatched: 6. Here the CDR3 DNA reads TGTGCCAGCAGCGTAGGGGGAGGGTCCCTCTCCTACGAGCAGTACTTC. Protein product: CASSVGGGSLSYEQYF.

At least ten counts were recorded for this clonotype. The chain carries TRBV7-8 and TRBJ2-5, with D perhaps given as TRBD1 or TRBD2 (5 bases each). This CDR3 region has 15 residues. The V gene lost 5 bases and the J gene lost 5 bases, with 18 bases spanning the gap. Per the germline V gene, CDR1 is SGHVS and CDR2 is FQNEAQ. CDR3: CASSPPRGAGETQYF. CDR3 DNA: TGTGCCAGCAGCCCCCCTCGAGGGGCAGGCGAGACCCAGTACTTC.

This chain connects TRBV6-1 to TRBJ2-5, with a possible D match to TRBD2 (6 bases). CDR3 length equals 14 residues. Between the trimmed V and J ends, which lost 5 bases and 7 bases, there was a span of 17 bases. Germline V CDR1 and CDR2: MNHNS, SASEGT. CDR3 coding DNA: TGTGCCAGCAGTCCCGGGACTGCTGAGAGGACCCAGTACTTC. This translates into CASSPGTAERTQYF.

The sample holds many counts of this clonotype. The germline gene is not matched at one end of the junction; a read error may be the cause. The chain employs TRBV3-1 and TRBJ1-6, with D unresolved. From germline, CDR1 is LGHDT and CDR2 YNNKEL (reference sequence). The CDR3 is 13 amino acids. CDR3: CASSEDANSPLHF. In DNA form, the CDR3 reads TGTGCCAGCAGCGAAGATGCAAATTCACCCCTCCACTTT. Full variable domain (remainder filled in from reference TRBV3-1 and TRBJ1-6): DTAVSQTPKYLVTQMGNDKSIKCEQNLGHDTMYWYKQDSKKFLKIMFSYNNKELIINETVPNRFSPKSPDKAHLNLHINSLELGDSAVYFCASSEDANSPLHFGNGTRLTVT.

This clonotype has at least ten counts. The chain employs TRBV4-1 and TRBJ1-1; TRBD1 aligns across 7 bases. V gave up 4 bases and J gave up 1 base; unmatched junction bases: 6. CDR3 size: 15 residues. The germline V gene has CDR1 MGHRA and CDR2 YSYEKL. CDR3 amino acids: CASSPLDRKNTEAFF. CDR3 sequence (DNA): TGCGCCAGCAGCCCCTTGGACAGGAAGAACACTGAAGCTTTCTTT.

The chain links TRBV15 to TRBJ2-6, with D perhaps given as TRBD1 or TRBD2 (5 bases each). This CDR3 region has 15 residues. V was clipped by 0 bases and J by 9 bases, with 12 bases between them. Per germline, CDR1 LNHNV and CDR2 YYDKDF (reference sequence). The CDR3 region is CATSRDPGTGNVLTF. In DNA form, the CDR3 reads TGTGCCACCAGCAGAGACCCCGGGACCGGCAACGTCCTGACTTTC.

This clonotype has a count of ten or more. This chain links TRBV12-3 or TRBV12-4 with TRBJ2-3; D is perhaps TRBD2 (6 bases). The CDR3 has 14 amino acids. Between the trimmed V and J ends, which lost 8 bases and 1 base, there was a span of 13 bases. CDR3 loop: CASARGDGTDTQYF. The CDR3 bases are TGTGCCAGCGCCCGCGGGGACGGCACAGATACGCAGTATTTT.

In this sample, this clonotype is medium-sized. This chain uses TRBV27 with TRBJ2-2; D perhaps matches TRBD1 (5 bases). The CDR3 has 13 residues. V was cut by 6 bases and J by 6 bases, with 11 bases left in between. The germline gives CDR1 MNHEY, CDR2 SMNVEV (reference sequence). The CDR3, as DNA: TGTGCCAGCAGGCAGCAGGGCCCCGGGGAGCTGTTTTTT. This sequence encodes CASRQQGPGELFF.

This clonotype was counted many times. This sequence joins TRBV6-6 and TRBJ1-1; D uncertain. From germline, CDR1 is MNHNY and CDR2 SVGAGI (reference sequence). V lost 1 base and J lost 1, with 7 bases in between. The length of the CDR3 is 14 residues. The CDR3: CASSYWVPNTEAFF. CDR3 bases: TGTGCCAGCAGTTACTGGGTCCCGAACACTGAAGCTTTCTTT.

This clonotype was counted only a few times. The V and J genes are TRBV7-2 and TRBJ1-5; maybe TRBD1 (6 bases). Trimming left V 1 base short and J 5 bases short, with 12 bases between. This CDR3 has 15 residues. Germline loops: CDR1 SGHTA, CDR2 FQGNSA. CDR3 sequence: CASSLVGDTDQPQHF. CDR3 in DNA: TGTGCCAGCAGCTTAGTAGGGGACACAGATCAGCCCCAGCATTTT.

This clonotype was recorded at least ten times. The gene calls are TRBV29-1 and TRBJ2-7, with TRBD2 identical over 8 bases. This CDR3 has 12 residues. Germline loops: CDR1 SQVTM, CDR2 ANQGSEA. Losses at the gene ends were 5 bases for V and 7 bases for J; bases not matched to a gene: 7. The CDR3 DNA is TGCAGCGTTTCGCGGGGGGCGGAAGAGCAGTACTTC. Translating it yields CSVSRGAEEQYF.

This clonotype showed up just a few times. V is TRBV14 and J is TRBJ1-4, with D uncertain. CDR1 SGHDN and CDR2 FVKESK come from the germline V gene. The V end lost 3 bases, the J end lost 10 bases, and 15 bases lay between the germline ends. CDR3 size: 14 residues. CDR3 in amino acids: CASSQNAIIGKLFF. For the CDR3, the DNA is TGTGCCAGCAGCCAGAATGCAATTATCGGAAAACTGTTTTTT. Full variable domain (outside the CDR3, taken from reference TRBV14 and TRBJ1-4): EAGVTQFPSHSVIEKGQTVTLRCDPISGHDNLYWYRRVMGKEIKFLLHFVKESKQDESGMPNNRFLAERTGGTYSTLKVQPAELEDSGVYFCASSQNAIIGKLFFGSGTQLSVL.

The gene calls are TRBV5-4 and TRBJ1-4, with 9 bases matching TRBD1. The J segment lost 7 bases and the V segment lost 3 bases, leaving 4 bases of the junction unmatched. CDR3 length: 14 amino acids. Germline assignment: CDR1 SGHNT and CDR2 YYREEE (reference sequence). CDR3 in DNA: TGTGCCAGCAGCTCGGGACAGGGTGTTGAAAAACTGTTTTTT. It specifies CASSSGQGVEKLFF.

This clonotype has at least ten counts. The chain uses TRBV28 and TRBJ2-5; maybe TRBD2 (6 bases). Germline V lookup: CDR1 MDHEN, CDR2 SYDVKM. The CDR3 consists of 13 residues. V lost 8 bases, J lost 0 bases, and 10 bases lay in between. The CDR3 is CASGLPYQETQYF. The CDR3 nucleotides are TGTGCCAGCGGACTACCGTACCAAGAGACCCAGTACTTC.

The gene calls are TRBV2 and TRBJ1-4; D is unclear. CDR3 length: 14 residues. Looked up from germline, CDR1 is SNHLY and CDR2 is FYNNEI. V was trimmed by 2 bases and J by 3 bases, leaving 7 bases between them. The CDR3 DNA reads as TGTGCCAGCAGTGAACGGGAATCTAATGAAAAACTGTTTTTT. Protein product: CASSERESNEKLFF.

This clonotype was observed at least ten times. The chain uses TRBV6-1 and TRBJ2-5; D not certain. The CDR3 is 14 amino acids. V lost 6 bases, J lost 5 bases, and 16 bases lay in between. Germline loops: CDR1 MNHNS, CDR2 SASEGT. The CDR3 sequence is CASRGAGPTETQYF. CDR3 sequence (DNA): TGTGCCAGCAGGGGTGCCGGGCCCACCGAGACCCAGTACTTC.

This clonotype has ten or more counts. The CDR3 DNA reads TGTGCCAGCGGCTCACAGGGAGGCAATCAGCCCCAGCATTTT. As protein: CASGSQGGNQPQHF. The chain uses TRBV12-3 or TRBV12-4 and TRBJ1-5; a possible D gene is TRBD1 (6 bases). V dropped 8 bases and J dropped 2 bases, with 13 bases sitting between them. The CDR3 extends over 14 amino acids.

V is TRBV3-1 and J is TRBJ2-1; 12 nucleotides agree with TRBD2. CDR3 length equals 18 residues. Germline-derived CDR1 and CDR2 are LGHDT and YNNKEL (reference sequence). V shed 2 bases and J 3 bases; nucleotides not matched to a gene: 8. CDR3 amino acids: CASSQLSLAGGLYNEQFF. The DNA for the CDR3 is TGTGCCAGCAGCCAATTAAGTCTAGCGGGGGGGCTCTACAATGAGCAGTTCTTC.

In its sample, this clonotype was seen a few times. The rearrangement joins TRBV7-9 to TRBJ2-7, with 12 bases that match TRBD1. This CDR3 region has 15 residues. V lost 4 bases, J lost 3 bases, and 4 bases stayed unmatched. Germline loops: CDR1 SEHNR, CDR2 FQNEAQ (reference sequence). The CDR3 DNA is TGTGCCAGCAGCTCTCGGGACAGGGGGCTCTACGAGCAGTACTTC. Amino acids: CASSSRDRGLYEQYF.

There are many counts of this clonotype. V gene TRBV10-3 combines with J gene TRBJ2-7; D is unresolved. Germline V lookup: CDR1 ENHRY, CDR2 SYGVKD. This CDR3 contains 11 residues. The ends were cut back, 3 bases at V and 3 bases at J, with 3 bases in the middle. The CDR3 sequence is CAISDYYEQYF. The CDR3 nucleotides are TGTGCCATCAGTGACTACTACGAGCAGTACTTC.

This clonotype was seen repeatedly, ten times or more. The chain recombines TRBV7-9 with TRBJ1-4; D is possibly TRBD1 (6 bases). The CDR3 contains 15 residues. Trimming cost V 3 bases and J 5 bases, with 13 bases left between them. Germline loops: CDR1 SEHNR, CDR2 FQNEAQ (reference sequence). The CDR3 spells CASSFPAGVNEKLFF. In nucleotides, the CDR3 is TGTGCCAGCAGCTTCCCGGCAGGGGTAAATGAAAAACTGTTTTTT.

This clonotype was observed a few times. The V gene is TRBV6-1, the J gene TRBJ2-1; D unclear. The CDR3 is made up of 16 amino acids. Germline assignment: CDR1 MNHNS and CDR2 SASEGT. Between the trimmed V and J ends, which lost 2 bases and 0 bases, there was a span of 11 bases. The CDR3 sequence: CASSESTVSSYNEQFF. In DNA, the CDR3 is TGTGCCAGCAGTGAATCGACTGTGAGCTCCTACAATGAGCAGTTCTTC.